The rows below give T cell receptor beta chains drawn from one sample of a study of cytomegalovirus exposure and HLA in healthy donors. Clones were read by immunoSEQ multiplex PCR, and TCRdb kept only the in-frame ones, dropping some. The sample lists more than 150,000 clones; 70% to 90% were seen once. Source material: PBMCs. All receptors derive from a young man in good health and CMV-seropositive. Both conserved end residues are part of each CDR3. Each record gives: V gene, clone size, D gene, J gene, CDR3 DNA, CDR3 protein. A D gene is named only where the DNA matches it firmly. Not every row has a clone size; where given, it reads once, few, many or a size class.

v_gene: TRBV19
abundance: -
d_gene: TRBD1
j_gene: TRBJ2-2
CDR3nt: TGTGCCAGTAGGCCTCCGGGACAGGGGGCCGGGGAGCTGTTTTTT
CDR3aa: CASRPPGQGAGELFF

v_gene: TRBV21-1
abundance: -
d_gene: -
j_gene: TRBJ2-1
CDR3nt: TGTGCCAGCAGCAAAGGTTGGAGACTAGCGGGGGGCCTGTACAATGAGCAGTTCTTC
CDR3aa: CASSKGWRLAGGLYNEQFF

v_gene: TRBV5-1
abundance: -
d_gene: TRBD1
j_gene: TRBJ1-2
CDR3nt: TGCGCCAGCAGCTTGAATTTGGTAGGGACAGGGAGAGGCTACACCTTC
CDR3aa: CASSLNLVGTGRGYTF

v_gene: TRBV5-1
abundance: -
d_gene: -
j_gene: TRBJ1-6
CDR3nt: TGCGCCAGCAGCTTGGATTTTCGGGGTTCCTATAATTCACCCCTCCACTTT
CDR3aa: CASSLDFRGSYNSPLHF

v_gene: TRBV5-1
abundance: -
d_gene: -
j_gene: TRBJ2-3
CDR3nt: TGCGCCAGCAGCTTGTCCGGGGCAGATACGCAGTATTTT
CDR3aa: CASSLSGADTQYF

v_gene: TRBV2
abundance: once
d_gene: TRBD2
j_gene: TRBJ2-7
CDR3nt: TGTGCCAGCCAGCCCGGGGGGGCCGTCTACGAGCAGTACTTC
CDR3aa: CASQPGGAVYEQYF

v_gene: TRBV7-6
abundance: -
d_gene: -
j_gene: TRBJ1-1
CDR3nt: TGTGCCAGCAGCTTAACAGAGAACACTGAAGCTTTCTTT
CDR3aa: CASSLTENTEAFF

v_gene: TRBV6-4
abundance: -
d_gene: -
j_gene: TRBJ1-2
CDR3nt: TGTGCCAGCAGTTCGGAGGCTAACTATGGCTACACCTTC
CDR3aa: CASSSEANYGYTF

v_gene: TRBV6-5
abundance: few
d_gene: -
j_gene: TRBJ2-7
CDR3nt: TGTGCCAGCAGTTACCCAACCTACGAGCAGTACTTC
CDR3aa: CASSYPTYEQYF

v_gene: TRBV4-1
abundance: -
d_gene: -
j_gene: TRBJ2-1
CDR3nt: TGCGCCAGCAGCCAAGGACTAGTCGCCTACAATGAGCAGTTCTTC
CDR3aa: CASSQGLVAYNEQFF

v_gene: TRBV27
abundance: -
d_gene: TRBD2
j_gene: TRBJ2-1
CDR3nt: TGTGCCAGCAGTTTATTGACTAGCGGGGGCCCCTACAATGAGCAGTTCTTC
CDR3aa: CASSLLTSGGPYNEQFF

v_gene: TRBV5-6
abundance: -
d_gene: TRBD1
j_gene: TRBJ1-2
CDR3nt: TGTGCCAGGTACAGGGGGGGGTTTTTTTTCTATGGCTACACCTTC
CDR3aa: CARYRGGFFFYGYTF

v_gene: TRBV5-6
abundance: -
d_gene: TRBD2
j_gene: TRBJ2-3
CDR3nt: TGTGCCAGCAGCAGGGGAGGGACTGCCACAGATACGCAGTATTTT
CDR3aa: CASSRGGTATDTQYF

v_gene: TRBV6-1
abundance: -
d_gene: -
j_gene: TRBJ2-1
CDR3nt: TGTGCCAGCAGCGCCGTCGGTTACAATGAGCAGTTCTTC
CDR3aa: CASSAVGYNEQFF

v_gene: TRBV7-2
abundance: -
d_gene: -
j_gene: TRBJ2-7
CDR3nt: TGTGCCAGCAGCCACCCGACAGTCGGAATCTACGAGCAGTACTTC
CDR3aa: CASSHPTVGIYEQYF

v_gene: TRBV2
abundance: once
d_gene: TRBD1
j_gene: TRBJ1-1
CDR3nt: TGTGCCAGCACCTTGACAGGGGGGAACACTGAAGCTTTCTTT
CDR3aa: CASTLTGGNTEAFF

v_gene: TRBV11-2
abundance: -
d_gene: TRBD1
j_gene: TRBJ2-7
CDR3nt: TGTGCCAGCAGACCAGCGACAGGGGTTGGATACGAGCAGTACTTC
CDR3aa: CASRPATGVGYEQYF

v_gene: TRBV7-2
abundance: -
d_gene: TRBD2
j_gene: TRBJ2-1
CDR3nt: TGTGCCAGCAGCTTCGTCCTAGCGGGGGCGTACAATGAGCAGTTCTTC
CDR3aa: CASSFVLAGAYNEQFF

v_gene: TRBV6-6
abundance: -
d_gene: -
j_gene: TRBJ1-5
CDR3nt: TGTGCCAGCAGTTACTCCCGGAATCAGCCCCAGCATTTT
CDR3aa: CASSYSRNQPQHF

v_gene: TRBV9
abundance: -
d_gene: TRBD2
j_gene: TRBJ2-3
CDR3nt: TGTGCCAGCAGCGTAGTGACTAGCGGGGGGATAGATACGCAGTATTTT
CDR3aa: CASSVVTSGGIDTQYF

v_gene: TRBV5-4
abundance: -
d_gene: -
j_gene: TRBJ2-3
CDR3nt: TGTGCCAGCAGCTTGTTCCGGGGGGCAGACACAGATACGCAGTATTTT
CDR3aa: CASSLFRGADTDTQYF

v_gene: TRBV30
abundance: -
d_gene: -
j_gene: TRBJ2-2
CDR3nt: TGTGCCTGGAGTGTACGACAGTCCGGGGAGCTGTTTTTT
CDR3aa: CAWSVRQSGELFF

v_gene: TRBV19
abundance: -
d_gene: -
j_gene: TRBJ2-7
CDR3nt: TGTGCCAGTAGTAGGGCGTATAACTCTTACGAGCAGTACTTC
CDR3aa: CASSRAYNSYEQYF

v_gene: TRBV5-4
abundance: -
d_gene: TRBD1
j_gene: TRBJ1-2
CDR3nt: TGTGCCAGCAGCTCTGGGACAGGGCCCAGACATAACTATGGCTACACCTTC
CDR3aa: CASSSGTGPRHNYGYTF